Below are 11 T cell receptor beta chains sequenced from a single sample in a study of blood T cells in healthy people across ages. For the second PCR, which ran for 7 to 11 cycles, a sample-barcoded 5' primer and a J-beta primer mix were used. TCRdb re-derived calls from the 5' RACE reads in MiXCR, one entry per CDR3 protein. The data contain over 500,000 distinct CDR3 sequences, around a quarter of them singletons. The same data also contributed to another study, on T cells of mothers and their children.

Sequenced input: blood. The receptors derive from a boy aged 2 to 10 in good health.

The chain couples TRBV11-2 to TRBJ2-7; D is tentatively TRBD1 or TRBD2 (5 bases each). V shed 5 bases and J shed 2 bases, with 16 bases lying between them. The germline CDR1 and CDR2 sequences are SGHAT and FQNNGV. The CDR3 loop spans 15 amino acids. CDR3 amino acids: CASSTGPKGPYEQYF. CDR3 nucleotide sequence: TGTGCCAGCAGCACGGGGCCCAAAGGCCCCTACGAGCAGTACTTC.

The J gene is TRBJ2-5, the V gene TRBV3-1; 9 nucleotides match TRBD2. Trimming at V came to 4 bases and at J to 5 bases, leaving 8 bases not matched to a gene. The CDR3 length is 15 residues. The germline CDR1 and CDR2 sequences are LGHDT and YNNKEL (reference sequence). In DNA form, the CDR3 reads TGTGCCAGCAGCCCGGGGACTAGCAATGGGGAGACCCAGTACTTC. It codes for CASSPGTSNGETQYF.

The chain has TRBV3-1 and TRBJ2-5, with D perhaps matching TRBD2 (6 bases). Trimming removed 0 bases at V and 7 bases at J, with 15 bases between. There are 15 residues in the CDR3. Germline V CDR1 and CDR2: LGHDT, YNNKEL (reference sequence). For the CDR3, the DNA is TGTGCCAGCAGCCAAGAAATGTGGGGAGGTGCGACCCAGTACTTC. It yields the protein CASSQEMWGGATQYF.

The chain carries TRBV7-8 and TRBJ1-2; 9 nucleotides line up with TRBD1. Germline V gene data show CDR1 as SGHVS and CDR2 as FQNEAQ. This CDR3 region has 15 residues. V trimming: 4 bases; J trimming: 7 bases; junction bases outside the gene matches: 10. The CDR3 DNA follows: TGTGCCAGCAGCTCACGGGACAGGGCCCGCCGTGGCTACACCTTC. This encodes CASSSRDRARRGYTF.

This clonotype was recorded a few times. V and J are TRBV29-1 and TRBJ2-7, with 8 positions matching TRBD1. Germline V gives CDR1 SQVTM, CDR2 ANQGSEA. The CDR3 has 13 residues. The J segment lost 3 bases and the V segment lost 4 bases, leaving 5 bases of the junction unmatched. Here the CDR3 reads CSVGGQGIYEQYF. In DNA, the CDR3 is TGCAGCGTTGGTGGACAGGGAATCTACGAGCAGTACTTC.

This clonotype was detected only a few times. This chain's CDR3 is CASSPWQGGYEQYF. In nucleotides, the CDR3 is TGCGCCAGCAGTCCCTGGCAGGGCGGCTACGAGCAGTACTTC. The V and J genes are TRBV10-2 and TRBJ2-7, with D possibly being TRBD1 (5 bases). V was cut by 5 bases and J by 3 bases, with 14 bases left in between. Per the germline V gene, CDR1 is WSHSY and CDR2 is SAAADI. The CDR3 has 14 residues.

Here the CDR3 DNA reads TGTGCCAGCAGTGCCAGGGGGTTAGCCAAAAACATTCAGTACTTC. Translated: CASSARGLAKNIQYF. V is TRBV12-3 or TRBV12-4 and J is TRBJ2-4; 7 positions match TRBD1. V trimming: 5 bases; J trimming: 0 bases; junction bases outside the gene matches: 4. The CDR3 runs 15 residues.

This clonotype occurred many times. The J gene is TRBJ1-3, the V gene TRBV10-3, with D uncertain. V lost 8 bases and J 2 bases, leaving 4 bases between the germline ends. From germline, CDR1 is ENHRY and CDR2 SYGVKD. The length of the CDR3 is 11 residues. The CDR3 DNA reads TGTGCCATCGGTGCTGGAAACACCATATATTTT. This translates into CAIGAGNTIYF.

The chain carries TRBV3-1 and TRBJ2-1; D tentatively fits TRBD1 or TRBD2 (5 bases each). Germline loops: CDR1 LGHDT, CDR2 YNNKEL (reference sequence). The CDR3 contains 15 residues. Trimming cost V 4 bases and J 2 bases, with 12 bases left between them. This CDR3 reads CASSLGDAPYNEQFF. CDR3 DNA sequence: TGTGCCAGCAGCCTCGGGGACGCCCCCTACAATGAGCAGTTCTTC.

Only a few counts were recorded for this clonotype. The chain's CDR3 is CATSRDHRLAGGTDTQYF. The CDR3 DNA sequence: TGTGCCACCAGCAGAGATCACCGCTTAGCGGGGGGCACAGATACGCAGTATTTT. This rearrangement joins TRBV15 to TRBJ2-3; 9 bases match TRBD2. The length of the CDR3 is 18 residues. The ends lost 0 bases at V and 1 base at J; junction bases unmatched: 8. Germline lookup yields CDR1 LNHNV and CDR2 YYDKDF (reference sequence).

This clonotype was seen a handful of times. V is TRBV7-9 and J is TRBJ1-1, with no clear D. Germline V gene sequence: CDR1 SEHNR, CDR2 FQNEAQ (reference sequence). V was trimmed by 3 bases and J by 3 bases, leaving 5 bases between them. CDR3 length: 12 residues. CDR3 coding DNA: TGTGCCAGCAGCTTTTACGACACTGAAGCTTTCTTT. It specifies CASSFYDTEAFF.